The 13 T cell receptor beta chains listed next were all sequenced from one sample in a study of PD-L1 blockade in urothelial cancer. Here immunoSEQ multiplex PCR was the method, and the copy in TCRdb shows in-frame clones only, minus some. The sample includes roughly 41,000 clones, 82% of them seen just once. This specimen was PBMCs, taken around atezolizumab (anti-PD-L1) treatment. These TCRs come from a man in his fifties or sixties with urothelial cancer.

V is TRBV6-5 and J is TRBJ2-7; 10 nucleotides align to TRBD2. V was clipped by 5 bases and J by 4 bases; unmatched bases: 5. The CDR3 is 14 residues long. Germline V gives CDR1 MNHEY, CDR2 SVGAGI. In DNA form, the CDR3 reads TGTGCCAGCAGTAGAGCGGGGGGGCAGTACGAGCAGTACTTC. It translates to CASSRAGGQYEQYF.

The chain carries TRBV7-2 and TRBJ2-3, with D perhaps TRBD2 (6 bases). CDR3 length: 15 amino acids. Germline-derived CDR1 and CDR2 are SGHTA and FQGNSA. V was cut by 5 bases and J by 0 bases, with 12 bases left in between. CDR3 sequence reads: CASSVGGSSTDTQYF. CDR3 bases: TGTGCCAGCAGCGTCGGGGGTTCTAGCACAGATACGCAGTATTTT.

This clone appeared once. This sequence joins TRBV19 and TRBJ2-3; the match to TRBD2 covers 8 bases. Looked up from germline, CDR1 is LNHDA and CDR2 is SQIVND (reference sequence). Trimming removed 3 bases from V and 6 bases from J; junction bases left unmatched: 8. The CDR3 is 15 residues long. The CDR3 sequence: CASSIGGAASDTQYF. In DNA, the CDR3 is TGTGCCAGTAGTATCGGGGGGGCTGCGAGCGATACGCAGTATTTT.

The genes are TRBV7-9 and TRBJ2-5, with D possibly being TRBD1 (6 bases). The CDR3 has 16 residues. Germline values: CDR1 SEHNR, CDR2 FQNEAQ (reference sequence). Trimming shortened V by 2 bases and J by 4 bases, and 17 bases separated the two germline ends. The CDR3 DNA reads as TGTGCCAGCAGCTTACTCGGAAAGGGGGAAGGAGAGACCCAGTACTTC. Its translation: CASSLLGKGEGETQYF.

This clone was counted only a few times. The rearrangement links TRBV6-6 to TRBJ1-6; D not certain. The CDR3 runs to 13 residues. Germline loops: CDR1 MNHNY, CDR2 SVGAGI (reference sequence). The V end lost 6 bases, the J end lost 6 bases, and 9 bases lay between the germline ends. The CDR3 DNA reads as TGTGCCAGCAGCCAGAACACTAATTCACCCCTCCACTTT. Encoded protein: CASSQNTNSPLHF.

J is TRBJ2-7 and V is TRBV5-1; TRBD1 matches at 7 bases. The CDR3 is 14 amino acids. V was pared by 0 bases and J by 0 bases, with 0 bases of the junction left unmatched. In germline, CDR1 is SGHRS, CDR2 YFSETQ. The DNA of the CDR3 is TGCGCCAGCAGCTTGGGGGACAGCTCCTACGAGCAGTACTTC. This gives the protein CASSLGDSSYEQYF.

The CDR3 region is CASSPGDSGDTQYF. The CDR3 region has the DNA TGTGCCAGCAGCCCCGGTGATAGCGGAGATACGCAGTATTTT. The V gene is TRBV6-6, the J gene TRBJ2-3; D is perhaps TRBD2 (6 bases). The V end lost 6 bases, the J end lost 5 bases, and 15 bases lay between the germline ends. The CDR3 runs 14 residues. Germline CDR1 MNHNY, CDR2 SVGAGI (reference sequence).

The V gene is TRBV6-6, the J gene TRBJ2-3, with D unresolved. Germline values: CDR1 MNHNY, CDR2 SVGAGI (reference sequence). V lost 2 bases and J lost 2, with 5 bases in between. The CDR3 runs 13 residues. For the CDR3, the DNA is TGTGCCAGCAGTTACCCGTACACAGATACGCAGTATTTT. Translated: CASSYPYTDTQYF.

V gene TRBV7-2 combines with J gene TRBJ1-4; 9 bases agree with TRBD1. The trim removed 1 base at V and 7 bases at J, leaving 7 bases unmatched. Germline loops: CDR1 SGHTA, CDR2 FQGNSA. The CDR3 has 16 amino acids. CDR3 amino acids: CASSLGPAQGAEKLFF. DNA for the CDR3: TGTGCCAGCAGCTTAGGTCCCGCACAGGGGGCTGAAAAACTGTTTTTT. The variable domain in full, with the rest retrieved from reference TRBV7-2 and TRBJ1-4, is GAGVSQSPSNKVTEKGKDVELRCDPISGHTALYWYRQSLGQGLEFLIYFQGNSAPDKSGLPSDRFSAERTGGSVSTLTIQRTQQEDSAVYLCASSLGPAQGAEKLFFGSGTQLSVL.

The chain joins TRBV19 to TRBJ2-1; 9 bases map to TRBD2. Germline assignment: CDR1 LNHDA and CDR2 SQIVND (reference sequence). CDR3 length equals 19 residues. J was trimmed by 2 bases and V by 3 bases; bases with no gene match: 14. The CDR3: CASSMKGGGVLNPYNEQFF. CDR3 bases: TGTGCCAGTAGTATGAAAGGCGGGGGGGTCCTTAACCCCTACAATGAGCAGTTCTTC. The entire variable domain, with the rest obtained from reference TRBV19 and TRBJ2-1, is as follows: DGGITQSPKYLFRKEGQNVTLSCEQNLNHDAMYWYRQDPGQGLRLIYYSQIVNDFQKGDIAEGYSVSREKKESFPLTVTSAQKNPTAFYLCASSMKGGGVLNPYNEQFFGPGTRLTVL.

V and J are TRBV28 and TRBJ1-1; D may be TRBD1 (5 bases). Per germline, CDR1 MDHEN and CDR2 SYDVKM. The CDR3 length is 14 residues. Trimming cost V 7 bases and J 5 bases, with 17 bases left between them. CDR3 nucleotides: TGTGCCAGCATTCCCTCGGGGGGAAGGACTGAAGCTTTCTTT. It is translated as CASIPSGGRTEAFF.

The V gene is TRBV15, the J gene TRBJ2-5; 12 nucleotides align to TRBD2. With 5 bases clipped from V and 5 bases from J, the junction kept 9 bases outside the gene matches. CDR3 size: 16 residues. Germline-derived CDR1 and CDR2 are LNHNV and YYDKDF (reference sequence). The CDR3, as DNA: TGTGCCACCAGCCGAAGACTAGCGGGGGTAGGGGAGACCCAGTACTTC. Its protein product is CATSRRLAGVGETQYF.

This chain connects TRBV4-2 to TRBJ2-3, with D unclear. V was pared by 4 bases and J by 0 bases, with 11 bases between. The germline V gene has CDR1 LGHNA and CDR2 YNFKEQ. CDR3 length: 15 amino acids. Here the CDR3 reads CASSPLEVSTDTQYF. In DNA form, the CDR3 reads TGTGCCAGCAGCCCCCTTGAGGTGAGCACAGATACGCAGTATTTT.